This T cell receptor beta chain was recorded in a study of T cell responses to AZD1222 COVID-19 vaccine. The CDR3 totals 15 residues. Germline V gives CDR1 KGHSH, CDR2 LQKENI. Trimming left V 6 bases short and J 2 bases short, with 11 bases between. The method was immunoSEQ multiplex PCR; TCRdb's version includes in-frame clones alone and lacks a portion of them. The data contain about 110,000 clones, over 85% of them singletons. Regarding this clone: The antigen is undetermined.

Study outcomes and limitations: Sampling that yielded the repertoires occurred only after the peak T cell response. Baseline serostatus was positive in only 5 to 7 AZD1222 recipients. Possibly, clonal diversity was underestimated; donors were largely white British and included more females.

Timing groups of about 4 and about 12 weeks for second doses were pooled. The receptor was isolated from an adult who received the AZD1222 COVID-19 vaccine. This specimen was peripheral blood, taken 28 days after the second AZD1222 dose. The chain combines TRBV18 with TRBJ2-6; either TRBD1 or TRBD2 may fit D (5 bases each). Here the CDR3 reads CASSPGTAGANVLTF. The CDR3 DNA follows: TGTGCCAGCTCCCCAGGGACGGCTGGGGCCAACGTCCTGACTTTC.